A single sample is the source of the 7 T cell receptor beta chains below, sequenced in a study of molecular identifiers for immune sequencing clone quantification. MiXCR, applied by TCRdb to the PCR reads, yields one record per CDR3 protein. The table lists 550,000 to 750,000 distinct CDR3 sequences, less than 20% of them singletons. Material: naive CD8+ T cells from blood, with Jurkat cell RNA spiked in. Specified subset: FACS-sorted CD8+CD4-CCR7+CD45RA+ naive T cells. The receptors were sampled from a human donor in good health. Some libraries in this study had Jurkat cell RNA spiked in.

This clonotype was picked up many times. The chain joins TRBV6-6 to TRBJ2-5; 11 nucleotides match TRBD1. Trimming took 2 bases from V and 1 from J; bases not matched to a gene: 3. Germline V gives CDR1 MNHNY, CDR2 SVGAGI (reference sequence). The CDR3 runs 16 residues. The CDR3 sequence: CASSYGQGAPQETQYF. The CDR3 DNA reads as TGTGCCAGCAGTTACGGACAGGGGGCGCCCCAAGAGACCCAGTACTTC.

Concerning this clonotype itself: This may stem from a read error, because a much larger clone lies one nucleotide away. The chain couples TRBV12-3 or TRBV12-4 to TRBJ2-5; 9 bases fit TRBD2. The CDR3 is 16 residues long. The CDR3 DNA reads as TGTGCCAGCAGTCCCCCCCCGACTAGCGGCCAAGGGACCCAGTACTTC. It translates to CASSPPPTSGQGTQYF.

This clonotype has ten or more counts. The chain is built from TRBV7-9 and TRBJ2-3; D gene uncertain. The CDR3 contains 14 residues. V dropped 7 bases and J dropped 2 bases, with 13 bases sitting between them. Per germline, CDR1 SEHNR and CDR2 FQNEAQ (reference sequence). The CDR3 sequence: CASNDNKNTDTQYF. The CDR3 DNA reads TGTGCCAGCAACGACAACAAGAACACAGATACGCAGTATTTT.

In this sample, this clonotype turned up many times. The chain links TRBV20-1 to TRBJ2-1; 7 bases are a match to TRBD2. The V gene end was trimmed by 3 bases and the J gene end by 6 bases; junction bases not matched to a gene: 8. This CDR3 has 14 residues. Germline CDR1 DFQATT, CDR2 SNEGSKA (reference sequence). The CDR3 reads CSASRSGTLNEQFF. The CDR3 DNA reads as TGCAGTGCTAGTAGGAGCGGGACTCTCAATGAGCAGTTCTTC.

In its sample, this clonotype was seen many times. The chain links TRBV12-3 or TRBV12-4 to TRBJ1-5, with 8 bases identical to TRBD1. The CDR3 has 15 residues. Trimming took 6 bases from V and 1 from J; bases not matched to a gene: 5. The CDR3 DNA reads TGTGCCAGCAGCTTAACAGGGGGAAGCAATCAGCCCCAGCATTTT. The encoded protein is CASSLTGGSNQPQHF.

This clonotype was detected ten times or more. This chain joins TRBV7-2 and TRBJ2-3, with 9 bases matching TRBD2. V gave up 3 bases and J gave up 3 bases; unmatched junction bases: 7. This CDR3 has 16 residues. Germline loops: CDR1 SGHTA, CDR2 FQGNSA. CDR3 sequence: CASSFSLAGLTDTQYF. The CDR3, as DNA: TGTGCCAGCAGCTTTTCGCTAGCGGGACTTACAGATACGCAGTATTTT. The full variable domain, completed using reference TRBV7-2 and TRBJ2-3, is GAGVSQSPSNKVTEKGKDVELRCDPISGHTALYWYRQSLGQGLEFLIYFQGNSAPDKSGLPSDRFSAERTGGSVSTLTIQRTQQEDSAVYLCASSFSLAGLTDTQYFGPGTRLTVL.

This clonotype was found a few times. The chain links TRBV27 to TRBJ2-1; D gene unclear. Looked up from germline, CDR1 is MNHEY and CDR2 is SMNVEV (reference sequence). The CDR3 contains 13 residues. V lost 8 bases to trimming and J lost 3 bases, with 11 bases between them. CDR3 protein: CASFSLLYNEQFF. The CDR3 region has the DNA TGTGCCAGCTTCAGTCTCCTCTACAATGAGCAGTTCTTC.